This record concerns one T cell receptor (beta chain) sequence. This record belongs to a study of blood T cell repertoires in COVID-19. Across the study: Acute and convalescent COVID-19 samples came from the United States, Italy and Spain. PBMCs, B-cell-depleted T cells, or T cells provided the cDNA or gDNA that made up the material.

Germline V gives CDR1 KGHSH, CDR2 LQKENI. The ends lost 4 bases at V and 3 bases at J; junction bases unmatched: 7. The CDR3 has 16 residues. Authors' methods: Scientists estimated how many nucleated cells there were by amplifying reference gene primers. The assay was immunoSEQ multiplex PCR, and TCRdb's table has in-frame clones only and misses some. That table is the source of V, J and clone size, and D and trimming were worked out from the DNA. The repertoire holds fewer than 200,000 clones, with approximately 90% as singletons. Specimen: peripheral blood. This receptor was identified in a man between 60 and 75 years old with active or convalescent COVID-19. This chain connects TRBV18 to TRBJ1-4, with TRBD1 identical over 8 bases. CDR3 DNA: TGTGCCAGCTCACGGAATGACAGGGGTCCTAATGAAAAACTGTTTTTT. It codes for CASSRNDRGPNEKLFF.